This TCR beta chain originates from a study of T cell responses to AZD1222 COVID-19 vaccine. The table lists this clone with a count of one. Measured with immunoSEQ multiplex PCR; TCRdb has only the in-frame clones, and not every one. The sample has approximately 140,000 clones; about 95% are singletons. The V end lost 1 base, the J end lost 6 bases, and 16 bases lay between the germline ends. The CDR3 length is 16 residues. Looked up from germline, CDR1 is SEHNR and CDR2 is FQNEAQ (reference sequence). The TCR sequence derives from an adult in good health. This rearrangement joins TRBV7-9 to TRBJ2-1; D remains unclear. Specimen: peripheral blood, collected on day 0 of AZD1222 vaccination. The CDR3 DNA is TGTGCCAGCAGCTTAGTGTACACGCCACGAGGCAATGAGCAGTTCTTC. It is translated as CASSLVYTPRGNEQFF.